This paragraph reports one T cell receptor beta chain. Its antigen is undetermined. The authors made the TRB cDNA libraries by 5' RACE using UMI labels. TCRdb derives one entry per CDR3 protein from the 5' RACE reads, leaving out DNA. This sample contains under 30,000 distinct CDR3 sequences. The CDR3 has 15 amino acids. Germline V lookup: CDR1 SEHNR, CDR2 FQNEAQ (reference sequence). This sample was included in a study of CXCR3-negative and CXCR3-positive naive CD8 T cells. General observations from the study: Naive subsets were similarly diverse, while memory CD8+ repertoires were much less diverse.

This TCR came from a human donor in good health. Some clones in this sample may be carry-over from other donors' samples. Sequenced input: memory CD8+ T cells from blood. The V call is TRBV7-9, the J call TRBJ1-1. CDR3 sequence reads: CSSSFPGRDATEAFF.